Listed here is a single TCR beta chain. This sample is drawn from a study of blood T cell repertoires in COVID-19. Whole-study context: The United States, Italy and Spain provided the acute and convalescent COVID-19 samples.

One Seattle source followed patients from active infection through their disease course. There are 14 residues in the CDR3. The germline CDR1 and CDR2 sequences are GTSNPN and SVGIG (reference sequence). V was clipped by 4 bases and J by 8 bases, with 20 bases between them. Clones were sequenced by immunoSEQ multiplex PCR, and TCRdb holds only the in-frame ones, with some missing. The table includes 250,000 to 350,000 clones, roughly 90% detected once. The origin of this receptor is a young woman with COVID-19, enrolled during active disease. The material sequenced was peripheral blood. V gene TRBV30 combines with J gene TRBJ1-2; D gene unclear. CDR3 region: CAWIHRSGLGGYTF. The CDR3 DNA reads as TGTGCCTGGATCCACCGTTCAGGTCTTGGCGGCTACACCTTC.